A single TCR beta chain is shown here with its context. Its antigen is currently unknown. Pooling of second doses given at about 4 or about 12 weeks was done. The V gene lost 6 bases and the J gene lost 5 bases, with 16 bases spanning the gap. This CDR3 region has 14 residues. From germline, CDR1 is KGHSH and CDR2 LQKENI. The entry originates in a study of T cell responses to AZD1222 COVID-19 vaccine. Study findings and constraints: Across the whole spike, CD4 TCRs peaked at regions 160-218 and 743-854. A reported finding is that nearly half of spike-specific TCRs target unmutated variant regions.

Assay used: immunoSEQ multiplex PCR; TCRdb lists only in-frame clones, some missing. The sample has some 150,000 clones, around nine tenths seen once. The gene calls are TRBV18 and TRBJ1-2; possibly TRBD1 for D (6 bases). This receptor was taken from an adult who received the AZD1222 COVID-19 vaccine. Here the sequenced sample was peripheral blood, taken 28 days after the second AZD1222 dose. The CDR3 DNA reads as TGTGCCAGCTCCCGGGGCACAGGGCTATATGGCTACACCTTC. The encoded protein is CASSRGTGLYGYTF.